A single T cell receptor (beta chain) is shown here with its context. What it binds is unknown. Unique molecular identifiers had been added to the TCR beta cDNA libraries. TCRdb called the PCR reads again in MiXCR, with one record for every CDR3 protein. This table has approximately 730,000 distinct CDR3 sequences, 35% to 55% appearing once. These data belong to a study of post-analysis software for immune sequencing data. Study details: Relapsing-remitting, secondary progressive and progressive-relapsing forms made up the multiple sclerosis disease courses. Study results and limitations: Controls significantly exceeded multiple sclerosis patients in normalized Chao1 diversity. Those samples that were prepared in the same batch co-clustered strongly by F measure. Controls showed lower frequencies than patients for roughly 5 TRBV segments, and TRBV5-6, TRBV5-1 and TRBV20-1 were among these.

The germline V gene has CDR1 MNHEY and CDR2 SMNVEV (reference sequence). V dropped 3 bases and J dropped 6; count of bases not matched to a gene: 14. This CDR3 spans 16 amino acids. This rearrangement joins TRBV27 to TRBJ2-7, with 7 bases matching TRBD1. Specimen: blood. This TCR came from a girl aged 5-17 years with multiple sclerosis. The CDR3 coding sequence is TGTGCCAGCAGTTTCACAGGGGTGCTGCGACGGTCCGAGCAGTACTTC. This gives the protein CASSFTGVLRRSEQYF.